This TCR beta chain was recovered during a study of blood T cell repertoires in COVID-19 (dated by TCRdb to 2019 to 2021). The study in broad terms: The collaborator samples originated in the United States, Italy and Spain and spanned the acute and convalescent phases of COVID-19. The material from the prospective study consisted of cDNA or gDNA derived from T cells, B-cell-depleted T cells, or PBMCs. Subjects who had been exposed to COVID-19, were actively infected with it, or had recovered from it provided the deeply sampled blood TCRbeta repertoires that made up the dataset. Nearly every sample came with metadata listing a de-identified subject ID, COVID-19 status, age in years and sex. Where available, HLA class I and class II types were obtained from metadata supplied by the sample provider rather than from assay-based typing. A freely available public database, intended as a resource for researchers studying the immune response to SARS-CoV-2, is where the repertoires were released. The samples were drawn from two sources: the first 160 participants of the ongoing ImmuneRACE study, and 950 to 1,500 subjects contributed by 6 global collaborators.

In the case of this clone: Its recognized antigen is unknown. No base qualities exist here, and no much larger clone lies one base off it.

The study at large found these results: Clinical and demographic metadata were provided uncurated, with the amount varying by source and participant.

TCRbeta CDR3 regions were amplified from genomic DNA using the immunoSEQ Assay, a bias-controlled multiplex PCR. The study's processing was this. Within the assay, amplification of reference gene primers was used to estimate how many nucleated cells each sample contained. Sequence reads were collapsed and filtered to measure the absolute abundance of every unique TCRbeta CDR3 rearrangement. For each sample, productive Simpson clonality was calculated as the square root of Simpson's diversity index over productive rearrangements. TCRdb took this table from immuneACCESS and kept in-frame rearrangements with V and J called. Such tables lack part of the clones; where checked against another copy, unresolved V genes explain under half of the gap, and the rest is unexplained. Clone size and V and J calls were adopted from that table, with D and trimming inferred from the DNA. This sample holds roughly 100,000 clones; roughly nine tenths were observed only once. The ten largest account for 4% to 5.5% of the sample.

V is trimmed back by 2 bases and J by 0 bases, and the junction contains 9 bases that no gene match accounts for. CDR1 and CDR2 are read off the germline V gene as SGHTA and FQGNSA. The CDR3 measures 19 amino acids from cysteine to phenylalanine. Only CDR3 DNA is held: 57 bases, read in frame from base 1. In Seattle, one collaborating source enrolled patients while the infection was active and tracked those patients longitudinally over the course of disease. Each collaborating institution followed its own protocols to collect whole blood in K2EDTA tubes. Collaborator samples were shipped for TCRbeta analysis as frozen whole blood, isolated PBMCs, or DNA extracted from either sample type.

The sequenced sample was peripheral blood. The chain is encoded by TRBV7-2 joined to TRBJ2-1; a stretch of 11 junction bases matches TRBD2. The TCR originated in a woman aged 45 to 65 with COVID-19, enrolled during active disease. The CDR3 has the sequence CASSLMGASGGRSYNEQFF. At the DNA level, the sequence is TGTGCCAGCAGCTTAATGGGGGCTAGCGGGGGGCGCTCCTACAATGAGCAGTTCTTC.